This is a list of T cell receptor beta chains from one sample in a study of graft-versus-host responses after intestinal transplantation. These receptors have no known antigen. Some clones are missing from TCRdb's copy, which holds only in-frame ones; the method was immunoSEQ multiplex PCR. This table has about 99,000 clones, less than 95% appearing once. Source: unstimulated CD8+ T cells sorted from spleen or lymph node cells, taken before transplant. The receptors were sampled from a human donor who was the organ donor for an intestinal transplant. Each CDR3 is given with its conserved first and last residue. Fields, in order: J gene, V gene, clone size, D gene, CDR3 DNA, CDR3 protein. The D gene is left open where the match is weak. The size of a clone is reported for some rows only, either as once, few or many, or as a class for expanded clones.

TRBJ2-7,TRBV10-2,.,.,TGCGCCAGCAGTGAGTGGACAGTGCCCTACGAGCAGTACTTC,CASSEWTVPYEQYF
TRBJ2-6,TRBV15,.,.,TGTGCCACCTACGGCAGGCCCTCTGGGGCCAACGTCCTGACTTTC,CATYGRPSGANVLTF
TRBJ1-4,TRBV7-9,.,.,TGTGCCAGCAGCCCTAGAGCTAGGGAAAAACTGTTTTTT,CASSPRAREKLFF
TRBJ1-1,TRBV5-1,.,.,TGCGCCAGCAGCCCAGGGTTAGGGGTTTTGAACACTGAAGCTTTCTTT,CASSPGLGVLNTEAFF
TRBJ2-3,TRBV4-1,.,TRBD2,TGCGCCAGCAGCGGAATAGGACTAGCGGGAGCTTCTGATACGCAGTATTTT,CASSGIGLAGASDTQYF
TRBJ2-1,TRBV19,.,TRBD1,TGTGCCAGTAGTATAGGGACAGGGCCCCTTGTAGGGTACAATGAGCAGTTCTTC,CASSIGTGPLVGYNEQFF
TRBJ2-5,TRBV5-1,once,TRBD1,TGCGCCAGCAGCTTGCCTGACAGGGGACTGGAGGAGACCCAGTACTTC,CASSLPDRGLEETQYF
TRBJ1-1,TRBV28,.,TRBD1,TGTGCCAGCAGCCGGGGACAGTGGATGCTATTGAACACTGAAGCTTTCTTT,CASSRGQWMLLNTEAFF
TRBJ1-2,TRBV2,.,.,TGTGCCAGCGGTGCCGGGTCCCCTCACTATGGCTACACCTTC,CASGAGSPHYGYTF
TRBJ2-1,TRBV13,.,TRBD2,TGTGCCAGCAGCATTGAGGGGACTAGCGCAGGTATCCAGCAGTTCTTC,CASSIEGTSAGIQQFF
TRBJ1-1,TRBV11-2,.,TRBD1,TGTGCCAGCAGCTTAGTTCTGAGACAGGGAGTGTACACTGAAGCTTTCTTT,CASSLVLRQGVYTEAFF
TRBJ1-5,TRBV28,few,.,TGTGCCAGCAGCCTTACAGGGAACAATCAGCCCCAGCATTTT,CASSLTGNNQPQHF
TRBJ2-5,TRBV2,.,.,TGTGCCAGCAGTGAAGCTGGAGGGGCAGGGAGCGGGGAGACCCAGTACTTC,CASSEAGGAGSGETQYF
TRBJ1-2,TRBV18,.,.,TGTGCCAGCTCCATGCCAGGGACTAACTATGGCTACACCTTC,CASSMPGTNYGYTF
TRBJ1-5,TRBV4-1,once,TRBD1,TGCGCCAGCAGCTACGACAGGGGGCAGGATCAGCCCCAGCATTTT,CASSYDRGQDQPQHF
TRBJ2-7,TRBV4-1,.,TRBD1,TGCGCCAGCAGCCCTAGGACAGGGCACTACGAGCAGTACTTC,CASSPRTGHYEQYF
TRBJ2-1,TRBV13,.,.,TGTGCCAGCAGCGCCCCGGGGCGGGGCAACAATGAGCAGTTCTTC,CASSAPGRGNNEQFF
TRBJ2-7,TRBV1,.,.,TGCACCAGCAGCACCGGACTAGCGGGAAACTACGAGCAGTACTTC,CTSSTGLAGNYEQYF
TRBJ1-2,TRBV10-3,.,TRBD1,TGTGCCATCAGTGAGCTAGAGACAGGGTTGGGATATGGCTACACCTTC,CAISELETGLGYGYTF
TRBJ2-1,TRBV6-1,.,.,TGTGCCAGCAGTGTGGAGTTTGATTACAATGAGCAGTTCTTC,CASSVEFDYNEQFF
TRBJ2-6,TRBV12-5,.,TRBD1,TGTGCTAGTGCCCTGGACAGGACCTCTGGGGCCAACGTCCTGACTTTC,CASALDRTSGANVLTF
TRBJ1-3,TRBV7-2,.,TRBD1,TGTGCCAGCAGTTTAATGGGACAGGTCTCTGGAAACACCATATATTTT,CASSLMGQVSGNTIYF
TRBJ1-5,TRBV4-2,.,.,TGTGCCAGCAGCCCCTTCGGTGGGAGCGGTCAGCCCCAGCATTTT,CASSPFGGSGQPQHF
TRBJ2-1,TRBV7-9,.,TRBD1,TGTGCCAGCAGCTTAGGGACAGGGTGGGAGCCCTACAATGAGCAGTTCTTC,CASSLGTGWEPYNEQFF
TRBJ2-3,TRBV28,.,.,TGTGCCAGCAGCCCCCCCATCGACAGCTCCTTCACAGATACGCAGTATTTT,CASSPPIDSSFTDTQYF
TRBJ2-7,TRBV13,.,.,TGTGCCAGCAGCTCCATAGGGACACCCTACGAGCAGTACTTC,CASSSIGTPYEQYF
TRBJ1-5,TRBV23-1,.,TRBD1,TGCGCCAGCCGGCGACAGGGGGATTATAATAGCAATCAGCCCCAGCATTTT,CASRRQGDYNSNQPQHF
TRBJ2-2,TRBV11-2,.,TRBD2,TGTGCCAGCAGCTTCCTAGCGGTGAACACCGGGGAGCTGTTTTTT,CASSFLAVNTGELFF
TRBJ2-3,TRBV15,once,TRBD1,TGTGCCACGGCCCGGGACAGGGTCACAGATACGCAGTATTTT,CATARDRVTDTQYF
TRBJ2-1,TRBV13,once,TRBD1,TGTGCCAGCAGCTTAGTGGACAGGAGCTCCTACAATGAGCAGTTCTTC,CASSLVDRSSYNEQFF
TRBJ2-5,TRBV7-3,.,.,TGTGCCAGCAGCTTGACCGGAGGGTGGTCGGAGACCCAGTACTTC,CASSLTGGWSETQYF
TRBJ2-5,TRBV30,.,TRBD2,TGTGCCTGGAGTGATTATGGACTAGCCCGGGAGACCCAGTACTTC,CAWSDYGLARETQYF
TRBJ1-2,TRBV27,.,.,TGTGCCAGCAGTTTATCGGGCAGAGTCGATGGCTACACCTTC,CASSLSGRVDGYTF
TRBJ2-1,TRBV5-4,.,.,TGTGCCAGCAGCTTGATACGGCGGGGTATCGGTGAGCAGTTCTTC,CASSLIRRGIGEQFF
TRBJ2-7,TRBV27,.,.,TGTGCCAGCAGTTCATCCGGGAGCAACCGGCACTTC,CASSSSGSNRHF
TRBJ2-3,TRBV28,.,TRBD1,TGTGCCAGCAGTTTATTCGTCTCCTGGACAGGGGGCAAGACAGATACGCAGTATTTT,CASSLFVSWTGGKTDTQYF
TRBJ2-1,TRBV9,once,TRBD2,TGTGCCAGCAGCGTAGGAGCGGGAGGGAGGGATGAGCAGTTCTTC,CASSVGAGGRDEQFF
TRBJ1-4,TRBV6-6,.,.,TGTGCCAGCAGTCCTTCTTCTCCCCCAACTAATGAAAAACTGTTTTTT,CASSPSSPPTNEKLFF
TRBJ2-1,TRBV11-2,.,.,TGTGCCAGCAGCCCCAGGACGGAGGAGTCCTACAATGAGCAGTTCTTC,CASSPRTEESYNEQFF
TRBJ2-7,TRBV5-1,.,TRBD1,TGCGCCAGCAGCTTGGGACAGGGTGACCACGAGCAGTACTTC,CASSLGQGDHEQYF
TRBJ1-1,TRBV25-1,.,.,TGTGCCAGCAGTGATCCCGTGAACACTGAAGCTTTCTTT,CASSDPVNTEAFF
TRBJ1-2,TRBV19,.,TRBD1,TGTGCCAGTAGTGCACCGGGACAGACGATTTACTATGGCTACACCTTC,CASSAPGQTIYYGYTF
TRBJ2-5,TRBV5-1,.,TRBD2,TGCGCCAGCAGCTTGAGAGCGGGGGGTCCCGGGGAGACCCAGTACTTC,CASSLRAGGPGETQYF
TRBJ2-2,TRBV4-1,.,TRBD2,TGCGCCAGCAGCCTAGGGGGGATATATAGCGGGAGGAGGGACATCGGGGAGCTGTTTTTT,CASSLGGIYSGRRDIGELFF
TRBJ2-7,TRBV7-2,.,.,TGTGCCAGCAGCTTTCTCGACGAGCAGTACTTC,CASSFLDEQYF
TRBJ2-7,TRBV2,.,.,TGTGCCAGCAGTGAAGCTCTGGCGGGGAGCTCCTACGAGCAGTACTTC,CASSEALAGSSYEQYF
TRBJ1-1,TRBV27,once,.,TGTGCCAGCAGTTTCAACAGGGCTACTGAAGCTTTCTTT,CASSFNRATEAFF
TRBJ2-7,TRBV11-2,.,TRBD1,TGTGCCAGCAGCCACGGACAGGGAACCTACGAGCAGTACTTC,CASSHGQGTYEQYF
TRBJ1-2,TRBV10-3,.,.,TGTGCCATCAGCGGTCTCAGGGCCGACTATGGCTACACCTTC,CAISGLRADYGYTF
TRBJ1-1,TRBV7-8,.,TRBD1,TGTGCCAGCAGCTTGATAGGGCAGGGGGAGATGAACACTGAAGCTTTCTTT,CASSLIGQGEMNTEAFF
TRBJ2-7,TRBV7-9,.,TRBD1,TGTGCCAGCAGCCCATGGGACAGATCCTCCTACGAGCAGTACTTC,CASSPWDRSSYEQYF
TRBJ2-1,TRBV5-1,.,TRBD2,TGCGCCAGCAGCTTGGCCGGACTAGCGGGTTCCTACAATGAGCAGTTCTTC,CASSLAGLAGSYNEQFF
TRBJ2-2,TRBV11-2,.,.,TGTGCCAGCAGCTTTCTCTGGAGGGACACCGGGGAGCTGTTTTTT,CASSFLWRDTGELFF
TRBJ2-7,TRBV5-6,.,.,TGTGCCAGCAGCCCTGTTGAGAGCGCCGAGCAGTACTTC,CASSPVESAEQYF
TRBJ2-7,TRBV5-6,.,.,TGTGCCAGCAGCTTCCTAAATATGGAGCAGTACTTC,CASSFLNMEQYF
TRBJ2-1,TRBV5-1,.,TRBD2,TGCGCCAGCAGCTTGGGGGCCTGGTTCAGCGGGACCACCTACAATGAGCAGTTCTTC,CASSLGAWFSGTTYNEQFF
TRBJ2-7,TRBV28,.,.,TGTGCCAGCAGTTTTAGGGGCTACCTCTACGAGCAGTACTTC,CASSFRGYLYEQYF
TRBJ2-1,TRBV4-1,.,TRBD2,TGCGCCAGCACCTCGTTGGGACTAGCGGGGGAGAGCTCCTACAATGAGCAGTTCTTC,CASTSLGLAGESSYNEQFF
TRBJ2-7,TRBV6-1,.,.,TGTGCCAGCAGTGAAAGCGCAGGGCGGCTGCACTACTTC,CASSESAGRLHYF